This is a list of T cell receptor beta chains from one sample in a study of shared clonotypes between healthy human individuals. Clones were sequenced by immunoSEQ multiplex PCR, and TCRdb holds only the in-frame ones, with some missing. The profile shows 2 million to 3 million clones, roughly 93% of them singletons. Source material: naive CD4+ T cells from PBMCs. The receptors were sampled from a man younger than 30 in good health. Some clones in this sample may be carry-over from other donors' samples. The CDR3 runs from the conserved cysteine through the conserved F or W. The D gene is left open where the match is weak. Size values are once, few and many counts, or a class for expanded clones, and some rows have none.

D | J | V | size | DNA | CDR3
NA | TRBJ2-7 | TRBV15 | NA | TGTGCCACCAGCAGAGACAGGGCCGAGCAGTACTTC | CATSRDRAEQYF
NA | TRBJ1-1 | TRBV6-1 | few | TGTGCCAGCAGTGGGCGGACCAAGAGGTTGAACACTGAAGCTTTCTTT | CASSGRTKRLNTEAFF
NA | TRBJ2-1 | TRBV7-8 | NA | TGTGCCAGCACCCGGGACTTTTTCTACAATGAGCAGTTCTTC | CASTRDFFYNEQFF
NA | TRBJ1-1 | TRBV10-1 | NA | TGCGCCAGCAGAGCGGGTAGGGTCATAGCTGAAGCTTTCTTT | CASRAGRVIAEAFF
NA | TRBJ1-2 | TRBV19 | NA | TGTGCCAGTAGATTCCCAGCGGGGAGAGAAAACTATGGCTACACCTTC | CASRFPAGRENYGYTF
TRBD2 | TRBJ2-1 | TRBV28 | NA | TGTGCCAGCAGCCTTCCCCTAGCGGGAGTAGGTGAGCAGTTCTTC | CASSLPLAGVGEQFF
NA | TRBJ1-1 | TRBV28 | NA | TGTGCCAGCAGCCCGCCGGCGGTGATGAACACTGAAGCTTTCTTT | CASSPPAVMNTEAFF
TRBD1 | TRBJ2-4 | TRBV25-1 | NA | TGTGCCAGCAGGGGGACAGGGAAAAACATTCAGTACTTC | CASRGTGKNIQYF
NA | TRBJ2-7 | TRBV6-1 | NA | TGTGCCAGCAGTGAAGATGGCGGAATATACGAGCAGTACTTC | CASSEDGGIYEQYF
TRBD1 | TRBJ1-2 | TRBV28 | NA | TGTGCCAGCACCGCGGACAGGCGGGGCTACACCTTC | CASTADRRGYTF
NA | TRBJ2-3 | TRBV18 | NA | TGTGCCAGCTCACCATTAGGGGAGACTAGCACAGATACGCAGTATTTT | CASSPLGETSTDTQYF
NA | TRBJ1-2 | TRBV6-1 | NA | TGTGCCAGCAGTGAAAGGGGGAGAGATGGCTACACCTTC | CASSERGRDGYTF
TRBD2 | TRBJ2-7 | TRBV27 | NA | TGTGCCAGCAGCCCCCCGAGCGGGAGTCTAAACGAGCAGTACTTC | CASSPPSGSLNEQYF
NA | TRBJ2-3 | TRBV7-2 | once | TGTGCCAGCAGCTCCCGGGTGCCTAGCACAGATACGCAGTATTTT | CASSSRVPSTDTQYF
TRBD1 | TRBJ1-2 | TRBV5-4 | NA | TGTGCCAGCAGCCCCCGGGACAGGGTTTCAGAGGGCTACACCTTC | CASSPRDRVSEGYTF
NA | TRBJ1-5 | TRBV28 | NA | TGTGCCAGCAGTTTTGGGGGAGGGGGCAATCAGCCCCAGCATTTT | CASSFGGGGNQPQHF
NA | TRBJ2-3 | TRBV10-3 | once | TGTGCCATCAGTGAGGACTCGACCACGTCAGATACGCAGTATTTT | CAISEDSTTSDTQYF
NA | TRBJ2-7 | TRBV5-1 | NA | TGCGCCAGCAGCTCCCATACCTCAGGGGCCTGGGCCTACGAGCAGTACTTC | CASSSHTSGAWAYEQYF
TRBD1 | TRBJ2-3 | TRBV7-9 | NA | TGTGCCAGCAGTCTACAGGGGGCCGGCACAGATACGCAGTATTTT | CASSLQGAGTDTQYF
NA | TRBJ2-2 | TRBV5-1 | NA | TGCGCCAGCAGCTCTCAGGGGCCCGGAAGCACCGGGGAGCTGTTTTTT | CASSSQGPGSTGELFF
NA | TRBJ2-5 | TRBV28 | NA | TGTGCCAGCAGCGGAGCTGGGGTGACCCAGTACTTC | CASSGAGVTQYF
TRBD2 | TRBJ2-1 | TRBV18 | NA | TGTGCCAGCTCACTCGCCGGGACTAGCGGCTACAATGAGCAGTTCTTC | CASSLAGTSGYNEQFF
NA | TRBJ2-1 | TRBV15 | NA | TGTGCCACCAGCAGACGGGCCCTTACCAATGAGCAGTTCTTC | CATSRRALTNEQFF
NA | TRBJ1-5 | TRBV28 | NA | TGTGCCAGCAATCAGCCCCAGCATTTT | CASNQPQHF
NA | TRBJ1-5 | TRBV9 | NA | TGTGCCAGCAGTACCGGGGGGAATCAGCCCCAGCATTTT | CASSTGGNQPQHF
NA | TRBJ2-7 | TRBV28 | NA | TGTGCCAGCAGTTCAATATCAGGGGTTTTGTACGAGCAGTACTTC | CASSSISGVLYEQYF
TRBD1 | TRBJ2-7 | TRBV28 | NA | TGTGCCAGCAGTCAACTCACAGGGGGAGTCAACGAGCAGTACTTC | CASSQLTGGVNEQYF
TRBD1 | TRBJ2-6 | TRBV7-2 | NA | TGTGCCAGCAGCTTGGGGACAGCCAGGAGTGGGGCCAACGTCCTGACTTTC | CASSLGTARSGANVLTF
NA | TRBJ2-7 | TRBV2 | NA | TGTGCCAGCAGTGAAGATAGACAGCCTCCCTCGTGGGAGTACTTC | CASSEDRQPPSWEYF
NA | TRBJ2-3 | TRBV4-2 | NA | TGTGCCAGCAGCCCAGAGGTCTCGAATACGCAGTATTTT | CASSPEVSNTQYF
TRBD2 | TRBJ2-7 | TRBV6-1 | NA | TGTGCCAGCACTAGACTAGCGGGAGACCTCTACGAGCAGTACTTC | CASTRLAGDLYEQYF
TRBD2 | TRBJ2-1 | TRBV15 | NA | TGTGCCACCAGCAGAGATCGGTGGACTAGCGGAAATGAGCAGTTCTTC | CATSRDRWTSGNEQFF
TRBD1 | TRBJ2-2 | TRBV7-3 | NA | TGTGCCAGCAGCTTAAAAGCAGGGGGCTCCCTAGAGGAGCTGTTTTTT | CASSLKAGGSLEELFF
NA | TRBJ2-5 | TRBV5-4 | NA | TGTGCCAGCCGCCTAGAGGGAGGCGGTGAGACCCAGTACTTC | CASRLEGGGETQYF
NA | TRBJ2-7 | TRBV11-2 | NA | TGTGCCAGCAGCTTAGCGGACATCTCCTACGAGCAGTACTTC | CASSLADISYEQYF